These 8 T cell receptor beta chains were sequenced from one sample in a study of shared clonotypes between healthy human individuals. Clones were read by immunoSEQ multiplex PCR, and TCRdb kept only the in-frame ones, dropping some. The sample lists around 700,000 clones; approximately 75% were seen once. Sequenced: memory CD4+ T cells sorted from blood. Documented subset: CD45RA-negative fraction. The origin of the receptors is a woman aged 25 to 39 in good health.

A few counts support this clone. V is TRBV4-2 and J is TRBJ1-3; D uncertain. Germline V gene data show CDR1 as LGHNA and CDR2 as YNFKEQ. CDR3 length: 16 amino acids. V lost 1 base and J 0 bases, leaving 10 bases between the germline ends. This CDR3 reads CASSQASASSGNTIYF. The CDR3 nucleotides read TGTGCCAGCAGCCAAGCGTCGGCAAGCTCTGGAAACACCATATATTTT.

The gene calls are TRBV18 and TRBJ1-4; tentatively, D is TRBD1 (6 bases). There are 14 residues in the CDR3. V shed 3 bases and J shed 11 bases, with 16 bases lying between them. Germline loops: CDR1 KGHSH, CDR2 LQKENI. The CDR3 coding sequence is TGTGCCAGCTCACCGACAGGAAACCTTGGTAAACTGTTTTTT. This encodes CASSPTGNLGKLFF. The full variable domain, with the rest looked up from reference TRBV18 and TRBJ1-4, is NAGVMQNPRHLVRRRGQEARLRCSPMKGHSHVYWYRQLPEEGLKFMVYLQKENIIDESGMPKERFSAEFPKEGPSILRIQQVVRGDSAAYFCASSPTGNLGKLFFGSGTQLSVL.

The V gene is TRBV6-4, the J gene TRBJ2-2; D remains ambiguous. The CDR3 covers 17 residues. Germline V gene data show CDR1 as MRHNA and CDR2 as SNTAGT. Deletions cut 0 bases from V and 2 bases from J, with 13 bases between. Here the CDR3 DNA reads TGTGCCAGCAGTGACTCGTCAGAACAGAGAAACACCGGGGAGCTGTTTTTT. It is translated as CASSDSSEQRNTGELFF.

With regard to this clone: The identical CDR3 is also encoded by other nucleotide sequences in the sample. The chain carries TRBV2 and TRBJ2-7, with D unclear. Germline V gives CDR1 SNHLY, CDR2 FYNNEI. This CDR3 has 11 amino acids. The V end was cut by 4 bases, the J end by 4 bases, with 5 bases between. In DNA, the CDR3 is TGTGCCAGCAGTGTGTTTTACGAGCAGTACTTC. The encoded protein is CASSVFYEQYF.

The chain recombines TRBV5-6 with TRBJ2-1, with D tentatively TRBD2 (6 bases). This CDR3 spans 16 amino acids. Trimming shortened V by 3 bases and J by 2 bases, and 15 bases separated the two germline ends. Germline CDR1 SGHDT, CDR2 YYEEEE. CDR3 loop: CASSSQPSVPYNEQFF. CDR3 DNA: TGTGCCAGCAGCTCACAACCTAGCGTCCCCTACAATGAGCAGTTCTTC.

The gene calls are TRBV28 and TRBJ2-7, with D perhaps TRBD2 (6 bases). With 6 bases removed from V and 2 bases from J, the gap between germline ends came to 17 bases. The germline gives CDR1 MDHEN, CDR2 SYDVKM. The CDR3 totals 15 residues. The CDR3 spells CASRPHGTVTYEQYF. The CDR3 DNA reads TGTGCCAGCAGGCCGCACGGGACTGTAACCTACGAGCAGTACTTC.

The CDR3, as DNA: TGTGCCAGCAGCCCGACTAGCGTGGCCCCCTACGAGCAGTACTTC. It specifies CASSPTSVAPYEQYF. The chain is built from TRBV7-2 and TRBJ2-7; 8 bases are shared with TRBD2. Germline V lookup: CDR1 SGHTA, CDR2 FQGNSA. The CDR3 has 15 residues. The V gene end was trimmed by 5 bases and the J gene end by 2 bases; junction bases not matched to a gene: 8. Full variable domain (missing parts from reference TRBV7-2 and TRBJ2-7): GAGVSQSPSNKVTEKGKDVELRCDPISGHTALYWYRQSLGQGLEFLIYFQGNSAPDKSGLPSDRFSAERTGGSVSTLTIQRTQQEDSAVYLCASSPTSVAPYEQYFGPGTRLTVT.

The chain is built from TRBV6-4 and TRBJ1-3, with D possibly being TRBD1 (5 bases). The V gene's germline CDR1 is MRHNA and CDR2 SNTAGT. Between the trimmed V and J ends, which lost 5 bases and 16 bases, there was a span of 15 bases. The CDR3 loop spans 11 amino acids. The CDR3 protein is CASSPDTPRYF. The CDR3 DNA reads as TGTGCCAGCAGTCCGGACACCCCCCGTTATTTT.